The rows below give T cell receptor beta chains drawn from one sample of a study of CD8 T cells in Susac syndrome. From the immunoSEQ multiplex PCR reads, TCRdb called clonotypes with MiXCR, one entry per CDR3 protein. The sample lists approximately 150,000 distinct CDR3 sequences; about 92% were seen once. Sequences were obtained from CD4+ T cells from PBMCs. These receptors came from a human donor in good health. The CDR3 runs from the conserved cysteine through the conserved F or W. A D gene is named only where the DNA matches it firmly. Clone size is given for some rows only: seen once, a few or many times, or a class if the clone is expanded.

d_call: TRBD1
j_call: TRBJ2-7
v_call: TRBV25-1
clone_size: NA
cdr3_nt: TGTGCCAGCAGTGCCCGACAGGGCTCCTACGAGCAGTACTTC
cdr3_aa: CASSARQGSYEQYF

d_call: NA
j_call: TRBJ2-3
v_call: TRBV2
clone_size: NA
cdr3_nt: TGTGCCAGCAGAGGCCCCCTGGGAGATACGCAGTATTTT
cdr3_aa: CASRGPLGDTQYF

d_call: NA
j_call: TRBJ1-1
v_call: TRBV7-9
clone_size: NA
cdr3_nt: TGTGCCAGCAGCACGGGGGCAGGCCATAACTTGAACACTGAAGCTTTCTTT
cdr3_aa: CASSTGAGHNLNTEAFF

d_call: NA
j_call: TRBJ2-7
v_call: TRBV23-1
clone_size: NA
cdr3_nt: TGCGCCAGCAGTCAAGTGCGCCCCTACTACGAGCAGTACTTC
cdr3_aa: CASSQVRPYYEQYF

d_call: NA
j_call: TRBJ2-5
v_call: TRBV28
clone_size: NA
cdr3_nt: TGTGCCAGCAGTTTAGACCGGGAGACCCAGTACTTC
cdr3_aa: CASSLDRETQYF

d_call: TRBD1
j_call: TRBJ2-5
v_call: TRBV18
clone_size: NA
cdr3_nt: TGTGCCAGCTCACCCGGACGGGACAGGGAGGTCCTGCAGACCCAGTACTTC
cdr3_aa: CASSPGRDREVLQTQYF

d_call: TRBD1
j_call: TRBJ1-1
v_call: TRBV29-1
clone_size: NA
cdr3_nt: TGCAGCGTCGAAAGACAGGGTGTGTATACTGAAGCTTTCTTT
cdr3_aa: CSVERQGVYTEAFF

d_call: NA
j_call: TRBJ1-1
v_call: TRBV3-1
clone_size: NA
cdr3_nt: TGTGCCAGCAGCCAACCGGCCGGGAACACTGAAGCTTTCTTT
cdr3_aa: CASSQPAGNTEAFF

d_call: NA
j_call: TRBJ2-1
v_call: TRBV5-1
clone_size: NA
cdr3_nt: TGCGCCAGCAGCTGGGACGGCCGGGACAATGAGCAGTTCTTC
cdr3_aa: CASSWDGRDNEQFF

d_call: TRBD2
j_call: TRBJ2-1
v_call: TRBV10-2
clone_size: NA
cdr3_nt: TGCGCCAGCACGACGACCGGGACTAGCGGGCAAGATGAGCAGTTCTTC
cdr3_aa: CASTTTGTSGQDEQFF

d_call: NA
j_call: TRBJ2-5
v_call: TRBV7-2
clone_size: NA
cdr3_nt: TGTGCCAGCAGCAGGGGCGGACAGAAAGAGACCCAGTACTTC
cdr3_aa: CASSRGGQKETQYF

d_call: NA
j_call: TRBJ1-1
v_call: TRBV28
clone_size: NA
cdr3_nt: TGTGCCAGCAGTTTACGGGAGCGAGCTTTCTTT
cdr3_aa: CASSLRERAFF

d_call: TRBD1
j_call: TRBJ1-3
v_call: TRBV5-1
clone_size: NA
cdr3_nt: TGCGCCAGCAGCCCGGAAGGACAGGGGGCCGGAAACACCATATATTTT
cdr3_aa: CASSPEGQGAGNTIYF

d_call: TRBD1
j_call: TRBJ2-7
v_call: TRBV3-1
clone_size: NA
cdr3_nt: TGTGCCAGCAGCGGCCGGGACAGGGGCCCCGAGCAGTACTTC
cdr3_aa: CASSGRDRGPEQYF

d_call: NA
j_call: TRBJ2-2
v_call: TRBV2
clone_size: once
cdr3_nt: TGTGCCAGCAGAAGAGAAGGACATACCGGGGAGCTGTTTTTT
cdr3_aa: CASRREGHTGELFF

d_call: TRBD1
j_call: TRBJ1-3
v_call: TRBV19
clone_size: NA
cdr3_nt: TGTGCCAGTACCGTCGACAGGGCCTCTGGAAACACCATATATTTT
cdr3_aa: CASTVDRASGNTIYF

d_call: NA
j_call: TRBJ2-1
v_call: TRBV7-2
clone_size: NA
cdr3_nt: TGTGCCAGCAGCTTCGGGACTCTGAACAATGAGCAGTTCTTC
cdr3_aa: CASSFGTLNNEQFF

d_call: NA
j_call: TRBJ1-1
v_call: TRBV7-9
clone_size: once
cdr3_nt: TGTGCCAGCAGCTTGGCGGCCTCCAATCCGGCTTTCTTT
cdr3_aa: CASSLAASNPAFF

d_call: NA
j_call: TRBJ2-1
v_call: TRBV5-8
clone_size: once
cdr3_nt: TGTGCCAGCAGCCCGTGGGCGGGGAGAAACAATGAGCAGTTCTTC
cdr3_aa: CASSPWAGRNNEQFF

d_call: TRBD1
j_call: TRBJ1-3
v_call: TRBV20-1
clone_size: NA
cdr3_nt: TGCAGTACCAGGGGGCCCGGAAACACCATATATTTT
cdr3_aa: CSTRGPGNTIYF

d_call: NA
j_call: TRBJ1-2
v_call: TRBV7-8
clone_size: NA
cdr3_nt: TGTGCCAGCAGCTTGGCGGGGGGCTATGGCTACACCTTC
cdr3_aa: CASSLAGGYGYTF

d_call: TRBD2
j_call: TRBJ2-1
v_call: TRBV7-2
clone_size: NA
cdr3_nt: TGTGCCAGCAGCTTAGTTGCGGGACTAACGGCGGAGCAGTTCTTC
cdr3_aa: CASSLVAGLTAEQFF

d_call: TRBD1
j_call: TRBJ2-7
v_call: TRBV7-2
clone_size: few
cdr3_nt: TGTGCCAGCAGCTTCCCGGGACAGGGGGCCGAGCAGTACTTC
cdr3_aa: CASSFPGQGAEQYF

d_call: TRBD2
j_call: TRBJ2-1
v_call: TRBV29-1
clone_size: NA
cdr3_nt: TGCAGCGCCGGTAGAGTAGCGGGCCACTCCTACAATGAGCAGTTCTTC
cdr3_aa: CSAGRVAGHSYNEQFF

d_call: NA
j_call: TRBJ1-2
v_call: TRBV28
clone_size: NA
cdr3_nt: TGTGCCAGCAGCGACGGGGGGCTGGGGTATGGCTACACCTTC
cdr3_aa: CASSDGGLGYGYTF

d_call: NA
j_call: TRBJ2-3
v_call: TRBV15
clone_size: NA
cdr3_nt: TGTGCCACCAGCAGGGCGGCAGATACGCAGTATTTT
cdr3_aa: CATSRAADTQYF

d_call: NA
j_call: TRBJ2-7
v_call: TRBV4-1
clone_size: NA
cdr3_nt: TGCGCCAGCAGCCAAGAGGAATACAGCGGTTTCTCCTACGAGCAGTACTTC
cdr3_aa: CASSQEEYSGFSYEQYF

d_call: TRBD1
j_call: TRBJ2-5
v_call: TRBV18
clone_size: once
cdr3_nt: TGTGCCAGCTCATCAAAACACCGGGACAGGGAAGAGACCCAGTACTTC
cdr3_aa: CASSSKHRDREETQYF

d_call: TRBD1
j_call: TRBJ1-1
v_call: TRBV20-1
clone_size: NA
cdr3_nt: TGCAGTGCTCACGGAGGGGGCGACACTGAAGCTTTCTTT
cdr3_aa: CSAHGGGDTEAFF

d_call: TRBD1
j_call: TRBJ2-7
v_call: TRBV12-3/TRBV12-4
clone_size: NA
cdr3_nt: TGTGCCAGCAGCCATACCGGGACAGGGGGTTACGAGCAGTACTTC
cdr3_aa: CASSHTGTGGYEQYF

d_call: NA
j_call: TRBJ2-1
v_call: TRBV6-2/TRBV6-3
clone_size: NA
cdr3_nt: TGTGCCAGCAGTTATAGGAGGAATGAGCAGTTCTTC
cdr3_aa: CASSYRRNEQFF

d_call: TRBD1
j_call: TRBJ2-7
v_call: TRBV24-1
clone_size: NA
cdr3_nt: TGTGCCATCGGACAGGACTACGAGCAGTACTTC
cdr3_aa: CAIGQDYEQYF